This TCR beta chain was sequenced during a study of cytomegalovirus exposure and HLA in healthy donors. Study details: There were approximately 85 million unique TCRs (from HLA-typed donors) in an early data release. General study findings and limits: Upon later analysis, HLA-associated TCR beta chains proved more clonally expanded than other, equally common chains. Later work associated roughly 17,000 TCR beta sequences with HLA alleles at 0.05 false discovery rate. The study had only CMV serostatus as immune exposure information.

The germline gives CDR1 SNHLY, CDR2 FYNNEI. This CDR3 is 15 amino acids long. A word on this clone: Its specificity is not known.

PCR primers comprised 60 Vbeta and 13 Jbeta primers. Data came from immunoSEQ multiplex PCR; TCRdb stores just in-frame clones and leaves some out. This table has some 130,000 clones, around 76% appearing once. The chain has TRBV2 and TRBJ2-5; the match to TRBD2 covers 8 bases. The J call may be incorrect, as the DNA end agrees better with TRBJ2-7. This TCR was recovered from a male donor in good health and CMV-seronegative. Source material: PBMCs. In nucleotides, the CDR3 is TGTGCCAGCAGTGAAAGCGGGGGCTCCTCCTACGAGCAGTACTTC. Protein sequence: CASSESGGSSYEQYF.